This passage covers 15 T cell receptor beta chains from one sample sequenced in a study of T cells in Graves' hyperthyroidism and ophthalmopathy. It was RNA transcripts that yielded the amplified TCR beta CDR3 regions. Carried out on the TCR CDR3, a first-round RT-PCR used the HTBI primer set. TCRdb reprocessed the multiplex PCR reads with MiXCR, giving one entry per CDR3 protein. The table shows approximately 690,000 distinct CDR3 sequences, with roughly 20% occurring only once. The sequenced sample was blood. The receptors here all came from a man aged 25 to 45 with Graves' ophthalmopathy.

About this clonotype: The junction departs from germline at one end; a sequencing error may be responsible. The rearrangement joins TRBV5-1 to TRBJ1-1; no clear D gene. This CDR3 is built from 14 residues. Looked up from germline, CDR1 is SGHRS and CDR2 is YFSETQ. The CDR3 bases are TGCGCCAGCAGCTTGGCCCAGAGTGGCACTGAAGCTTCCTTT. It encodes CASSLAQSGTEASF.

The chain has TRBV20-1 and TRBJ2-1; possibly TRBD2 for D (5 bases). From germline, CDR1 is DFQATT and CDR2 SNEGSKA (reference sequence). V was cut by 0 bases and J by 2 bases, with 14 bases left in between. The CDR3 sequence is 16 residues long. CDR3 in amino acids: CSAREREMRPYNEQFF. CDR3 coding DNA: TGCAGTGCTAGAGAGAGGGAAATGCGGCCCTACAATGAGCAGTTCTTC.

This sequence joins TRBV5-1 and TRBJ2-1; the match to TRBD2 covers 11 bases. The CDR3 runs 16 residues. The germline gives CDR1 SGHRS, CDR2 YFSETQ. V shed 4 bases, J shed 5 bases, and the junction held 8 bases outside the gene matches. The DNA for the CDR3 is TGCGCCAGCAGCGCTAGGCCGACTAGCGGGGACAATGAGCAGTTCTTC. It encodes CASSARPTSGDNEQFF.

This clonotype was counted ten times or more. CDR3 sequence: CASRRAGNYEQYF. The CDR3 DNA reads as TGTGCCAGCCGCCGAGCGGGAAACTACGAGCAGTACTTC. V gene TRBV6-1 combines with J gene TRBJ2-7; 7 bases map to TRBD2. The germline V gene has CDR1 MNHNS and CDR2 SASEGT. The ends lost 8 bases at V and 3 bases at J; junction bases unmatched: 7. The CDR3 extends over 13 amino acids.

The rearrangement joins TRBV9 to TRBJ2-1, with 7 positions matching TRBD2. Germline CDR1 is SGDLS and CDR2 is YYNGEE. This CDR3 spans 16 amino acids. V lost 0 bases to trimming and J lost 5 bases; unmatched junction nucleotides: 8. The CDR3 DNA reads TGTGCCAGCAGCGTAGAGGGCACTAGCGTCGACAATGAGCAGTTCTTC. The encoded protein is CASSVEGTSVDNEQFF.

There are many counts of this clonotype. The chain combines TRBV5-1 with TRBJ1-2; D possibly corresponds to TRBD1 (6 bases). The V gene's germline CDR1 is SGHRS and CDR2 YFSETQ. The germline V and J ends were trimmed by 1 base and 6 bases, with 7 bases remaining between them. CDR3 length: 12 residues. The CDR3 bases are TGCGCCAGCAGCTTGCCAGGGGATGGCTACACCTTC. This translates into CASSLPGDGYTF.

This clonotype was observed a handful of times. The chain has TRBV6-1 and TRBJ1-5; TRBD1 agrees at 7 bases. Looked up from germline, CDR1 is MNHNS and CDR2 is SASEGT. The ends lost 4 bases at V and 7 bases at J; junction bases unmatched: 10. The CDR3 sequence is 15 residues long. CDR3 in amino acids: CASSVRDSPGQPQHF. The CDR3, as DNA: TGTGCCAGCAGTGTCCGGGACAGCCCCGGGCAGCCCCAGCATTTT.

This clonotype has more than one count but fewer than ten. The chain carries TRBV13 and TRBJ2-7; 7 bases are shared with TRBD2. V gave up 6 bases and J gave up 2 bases; unmatched junction bases: 13. The CDR3 has 16 amino acids. The germline V gene encodes CDR1 PRHDT and CDR2 FYEKMQ (reference sequence). For the CDR3, the DNA is TGTGCCAGCAGTTTTGGTTCGGCGGGAGACCCCTACGAGCAGTACTTC. The encoded protein is CASSFGSAGDPYEQYF.

The chain recombines TRBV28 with TRBJ2-7; TRBD2 agrees at 10 bases. Germline lookup yields CDR1 MDHEN and CDR2 SYDVKM. The length of the CDR3 is 15 residues. The trim removed 4 bases at V and 6 bases at J, leaving 9 bases unmatched. The CDR3 DNA sequence: TGTGCCAGCAGTTCCCAAGCGGGAGGGATTGGCGAGCAGTACTTC. Its protein product is CASSSQAGGIGEQYF.

The chain recombines TRBV19 with TRBJ1-2; 7 nucleotides match TRBD1. Looked up from germline, CDR1 is LNHDA and CDR2 is SQIVND (reference sequence). V gave up 6 bases and J gave up 0 bases; unmatched junction bases: 7. This CDR3 has 15 residues. The CDR3 region has the DNA TGTGCCAGTAGACTCCGGGACAGCGCTAACTATGGCTACACCTTC. It is translated as CASRLRDSANYGYTF.

This clonotype appeared many times. The rearrangement joins TRBV5-1 to TRBJ2-3; no reliable D call. V was cut by 0 bases and J by 6 bases, with 8 bases left in between. This CDR3 comprises 13 residues. Looked up from germline, CDR1 is SGHRS and CDR2 is YFSETQ. The CDR3 nucleotides read TGCGCCAGCAGCTTGGCCAGAGCGGATACGCAGTATTTT. Amino acid sequence: CASSLARADTQYF.

V gene TRBV6-2 or TRBV6-3 combines with J gene TRBJ2-3; perhaps D is TRBD1 or TRBD2 (6 bases each). The germline V gene encodes CDR1 MNHEY and CDR2 SVGEGT. V shed 0 bases and J shed 4 bases, with 11 bases lying between them. The CDR3 has 15 amino acids. The chain's CDR3 is CASSYSMGGPDTQYF. The DNA of the CDR3 is TGTGCCAGCAGTTACTCGATGGGGGGCCCAGATACGCAGTATTTT.

In DNA, the CDR3 is TGTGCCAGCAGTGAAGCTGGTTTAGGAAGCGCAGAGCAGTTCTTC. Translated: CASSEAGLGSAEQFF. J is TRBJ2-1 and V is TRBV6-1, with unresolved D. V lost 0 bases and J 10 bases, leaving 16 bases between the germline ends. Germline V lookup: CDR1 MNHNS, CDR2 SASEGT. The CDR3 contains 15 residues.

CDR3 bases: TGTGCCAGCAGCCAAAGAGGGGCAGCTATGGAAAAACTGTTTTTT. Protein: CASSQRGAAMEKLFF. The chain employs TRBV3-1 and TRBJ1-4; perhaps TRBD1 as D (5 bases). Germline assignment: CDR1 LGHDT and CDR2 YNNKEL (reference sequence). The CDR3 totals 15 residues. The V gene lost 2 bases and the J gene lost 8 bases, with 15 bases spanning the gap.

The chain has TRBV12-3 or TRBV12-4 and TRBJ1-6; D unclear. The CDR3 loop spans 16 amino acids. The V end lost 4 bases, the J end lost 5 bases, and 15 bases lay between the germline ends. The CDR3, as DNA: TGTGCCAGCAGTTCTCAGACGGTCGGTCATAATTCACCCCTCCACTTT. The encoded protein is CASSSQTVGHNSPLHF.